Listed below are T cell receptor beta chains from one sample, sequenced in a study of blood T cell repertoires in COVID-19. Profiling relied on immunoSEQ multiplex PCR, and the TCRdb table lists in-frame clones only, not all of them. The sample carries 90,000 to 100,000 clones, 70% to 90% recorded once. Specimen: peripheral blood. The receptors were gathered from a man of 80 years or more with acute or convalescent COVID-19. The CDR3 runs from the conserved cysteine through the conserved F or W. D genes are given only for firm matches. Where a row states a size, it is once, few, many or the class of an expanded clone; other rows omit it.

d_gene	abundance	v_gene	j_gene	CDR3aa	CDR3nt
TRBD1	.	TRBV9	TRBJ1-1	CASSVRQGAGTEAFF	TGTGCCAGCAGCGTACGACAGGGGGCAGGGACTGAAGCTTTCTTT
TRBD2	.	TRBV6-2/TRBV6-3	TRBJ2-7	CASSYPRTSGPYEQYF	TGTGCCAGCAGTTACCCGCGGACTAGCGGCCCCTACGAGCAGTACTTC
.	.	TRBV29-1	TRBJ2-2	CSVEDRVGELFF	TGCAGCGTTGAAGATCGGGTCGGGGAGCTGTTTTTT
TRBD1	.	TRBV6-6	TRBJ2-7	CASSQGVNYEQYF	TGTGCCAGCAGCCAGGGGGTCAACTACGAGCAGTACTTC
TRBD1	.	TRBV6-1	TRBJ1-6	CASSDGQAGSPLHF	TGTGCCAGCAGTGATGGACAGGCGGGTTCACCCCTCCACTTT
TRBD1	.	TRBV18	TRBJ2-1	CASSPRLPGQGGNEQFF	TGTGCCAGCTCACCTCGGCTCCCGGGACAGGGTGGGAATGAGCAGTTCTTC
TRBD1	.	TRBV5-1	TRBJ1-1	CASSRQGNTEAFF	TGCGCCAGCAGCCGACAGGGGAACACTGAAGCTTTCTTT
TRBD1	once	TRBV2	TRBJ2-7	CASSGQGASYEQYF	TGTGCCAGCAGTGGACAGGGGGCGTCCTACGAGCAGTACTTC
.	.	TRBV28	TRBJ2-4	CASSPPDRNIQYF	TGTGCCAGCAGTCCCCCGGACAGAAACATTCAGTACTTC
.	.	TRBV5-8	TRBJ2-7	CASSLEETVYEQYF	TGTGCCAGCAGCTTGGAGGAGACAGTCTACGAGCAGTACTTC
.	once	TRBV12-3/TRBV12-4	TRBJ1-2	CASSPAGRGGYTF	TGTGCCAGCAGCCCGGCGGGGAGGGGCGGCTACACCTTC